This T cell receptor beta chain appears in the sequencing data of a study of blood T cell repertoires in COVID-19. Only in-frame clones appear in the TCRdb table, and some are missing; sequencing was by immunoSEQ multiplex PCR. The repertoire consists of about 110,000 clones, with over 80% occurring once and the leading ten covering about 4%. CDR1 LNHNV and CDR2 YYDKDF come from the germline V gene (reference sequence). The length of the CDR3 is 15 residues. The V end lost 8 bases, the J end lost 0 bases, and 14 bases lay between the germline ends. This chain joins TRBV15 and TRBJ1-5, with unresolved D. Sequenced input: peripheral blood. The source of this sequence is a woman between 70 and 85 years old with acute or convalescent COVID-19. CDR3 nucleotides: TGTGCCACCCGGGGATCCAGAGTTAGCAATCAGCCCCAGCATTTT. Translating gives CATRGSRVSNQPQHF.